One and the same sample provided the 29 T cell receptor beta chains below, sequenced in a study of identical twins. MiXCR, applied by TCRdb to the 5' RACE reads, yields one record per CDR3 protein. The sample comprises some 440,000 distinct CDR3 sequences, 24% of which are singletons, and 2.9% rests with the top ten. In addition, the sample was reused for a study of T cells expressing NK-cell markers.

Sequencing was done on a sample of CD4+ T cells sorted from blood. These receptors were collected from a woman younger than 35 in good health.

This clonotype has only a few counts. The rearrangement uses TRBV20-1 and TRBJ1-5; 8 positions match TRBD1. The V segment lost 5 bases and the J segment 6 bases; nucleotides outside the gene matches: 6. This CDR3 spans 13 amino acids. CDR1 and CDR2 from the germline V gene are DFQATT and SNEGSKA (reference sequence). The CDR3 sequence is CSASDRGGQPQHF. CDR3 nucleotide sequence: TGCAGTGCTTCTGACAGGGGAGGTCAGCCCCAGCATTTT.

The chain couples TRBV5-5 to TRBJ1-4, with 9 bases identical to TRBD1. Germline V lookup: CDR1 SGHKS, CDR2 YYEKEE (reference sequence). The trim removed 3 bases at V and 7 bases at J, leaving 13 bases unmatched. The CDR3 runs to 17 residues. The DNA for the CDR3 is TGTGCCAGCAGCTACAAAAGGACGGGACAGGGCCTTGAAAAACTGTTTTTT. Its translation is CASSYKRTGQGLEKLFF.

The chain recombines TRBV5-1 with TRBJ2-1; 11 bases are a match to TRBD2. The CDR3 loop spans 15 amino acids. J was trimmed by 9 bases and V by 0 bases; bases with no gene match: 5. CDR1 and CDR2 (germline): SGHRS, YFSETQ. As DNA, the CDR3 is TGCGCCAGCAGCTTGGTAGGGACTAGCGGTCCTGAGCAGTTCTTC. Amino acid sequence: CASSLVGTSGPEQFF.

The table lists this clonotype with a few counts. The chain couples TRBV6-5 to TRBJ1-5; a weak D match, TRBD1 (6 bases). Between the trimmed V and J ends, which lost 0 bases and 3 bases, there was a span of 15 bases. The CDR3 contains 17 residues. Per germline, CDR1 MNHEY and CDR2 SVGAGI. DNA of the CDR3: TGTGCCAGCAGTTACTCTTTAGGGGGAGAAATCAATCAGCCCCAGCATTTT. Protein product: CASSYSLGGEINQPQHF.

This clonotype was seen more than once but under ten times. The V call is TRBV6-1, the J call TRBJ1-4; 8 positions agree with TRBD1. Germline lookup yields CDR1 MNHNS and CDR2 SASEGT. Germline trimming cut 10 bases from V and 4 bases from J; bases unmatched to any gene: 5. This CDR3 has 13 amino acids. The CDR3 is CATRTGINEKLFF. The CDR3 DNA follows: TGTGCCACAAGGACAGGGATTAATGAAAAACTGTTTTTT.

The CDR3 loop is CSATPPLAGQETQYF. The CDR3 nucleotides read TGCAGTGCAACCCCACCTTTAGCGGGGCAAGAGACCCAGTACTTC. The chain carries TRBV20-1 and TRBJ2-5; 8 positions match TRBD2. Germline values: CDR1 DFQATT, CDR2 SNEGSKA (reference sequence). J gave up 2 bases and V 6 bases, and 11 bases lay outside the gene matches. CDR3 length: 15 amino acids.

The chain is built from TRBV10-1 and TRBJ2-1, with 8 bases lining up with TRBD1. The CDR3 spans 16 residues. Per the germline V gene, CDR1 is WNHNN and CDR2 is SYGVQD (reference sequence). V shed 3 bases and J 6 bases; nucleotides not matched to a gene: 10. The CDR3 DNA is TGCGCCAGCAGTGACCCGGGCTACAGGGGGACCAATGAGCAGTTCTTC. Residues: CASSDPGYRGTNEQFF.

The chain carries TRBV20-1 and TRBJ2-2; TRBD2 agrees at 8 bases. This CDR3 is 15 amino acids long. V shed 3 bases, J shed 4 bases, and the junction held 7 bases outside the gene matches. CDR1 and CDR2 (germline): DFQATT, SNEGSKA (reference sequence). CDR3 residues: CSARSGGYSTGELFF. Written as DNA, the CDR3 is TGCAGTGCTAGGAGCGGGGGCTATTCCACCGGGGAGCTGTTTTTT.

V usage is TRBV5-6 and J usage is TRBJ1-4; 7 bases line up with TRBD1. The CDR3 length is 14 residues. CDR1 is SGHDT and CDR2 is YYEEEE in the germline V gene. V dropped 4 bases and J dropped 4; count of bases not matched to a gene: 4. CDR3 loop: CASSNRGVNEKLFF. In DNA form, the CDR3 reads TGTGCCAGCAGCAACAGGGGCGTTAATGAAAAACTGTTTTTT.

This clonotype occurred many times. The chain combines TRBV12-3 or TRBV12-4 with TRBJ2-3; 7 positions match TRBD2. Unmatched junction bases numbered 6, after V lost 3 bases and J lost 3 bases. This CDR3 is 15 amino acids long. The CDR3 spells CASSFWRERTDTQYF. The CDR3 DNA is TGTGCCAGCAGTTTCTGGCGGGAGCGTACAGATACGCAGTATTTT.

This clonotype has a count of ten or more. J is TRBJ1-1 and V is TRBV15, with unresolved D. The CDR3 spans 15 residues. Germline CDR1 and CDR2: LNHNV and YYDKDF (reference sequence). With 1 base removed from V and 5 bases from J, the gap between germline ends came to 14 bases. The CDR3 DNA follows: TGTGCCACCAGCAGAGGTCCGGGAAGGGAGACTGAAGCTTTCTTT. Translating gives CATSRGPGRETEAFF.

This clonotype was counted between two and nine times. V and J are TRBV5-1 and TRBJ1-1; weak D call: TRBD1 (5 bases). Germline CDR1 and CDR2: SGHRS and YFSETQ. The V end lost 2 bases, the J end lost 5 bases, and 13 bases lay between the germline ends. The CDR3 consists of 14 residues. In nucleotides, the CDR3 is TGCGCCAGCAGCTTCAACGGGGGAGGGACTGAAGCTTTCTTT. Translated: CASSFNGGGTEAFF.

The CDR3 is CASSVRGEKDEQFF. The CDR3 DNA reads TGTGCCAGCAGCGTTCGAGGCGAGAAAGATGAGCAGTTCTTC. The chain employs TRBV9 and TRBJ2-1; the D is unclear. V was shortened by 2 bases and J by 8 bases, with 14 bases between the two germline ends. The CDR3 spans 14 residues. Germline V gene data show CDR1 as SGDLS and CDR2 as YYNGEE. The full variable domain, its missing parts supplied by reference TRBV9 and TRBJ2-1, is DSGVTQTPKHLITATGQRVTLRCSPRSGDLSVYWYQQSLDQGLQFLIQYYNGEERAKGNILERFSAQQFPDLHSELNLSSLELGDSALYFCASSVRGEKDEQFFGPGTRLTVL.

This clonotype was seen repeatedly, ten times or more. The genes are TRBV5-1 and TRBJ1-5; D is possibly TRBD1 (5 bases). V was shortened by 1 base and J by 8 bases, with 10 bases between the two germline ends. Germline V gives CDR1 SGHRS, CDR2 YFSETQ. This CDR3 region has 13 residues. The CDR3 DNA reads as TGCGCCAGCAGCTTGAGAGGGGCAGAGCCCCAGCATTTT. Translated: CASSLRGAEPQHF.

The CDR3 DNA follows: TGTGCCATCAGTCCCGGGAATTTTTACACCACCGGGGAGCTGTTTTTT. Amino acids: CAISPGNFYTTGELFF. V usage is TRBV10-3 and J usage is TRBJ2-2, with TRBD2 as a possible D gene (5 bases). In germline, CDR1 is ENHRY, CDR2 SYGVKD. There are 16 residues in the CDR3. V dropped 5 bases and J dropped 4 bases, with 17 bases sitting between them.

The V call is TRBV29-1, the J call TRBJ2-6; D gene ambiguous. There are 15 residues in the CDR3. The V end lost 4 bases, the J end lost 0 bases, and 10 bases lay between the germline ends. Germline V gene data show CDR1 as SQVTM and CDR2 as ANQGSEA. CDR3 region: CSVAGTSSGANVLTF. CDR3 nucleotide sequence: TGCAGCGTTGCCGGCACGAGCTCTGGGGCCAACGTCCTGACTTTC. Based on the CDR3 plus reference TRBV29-1 and TRBJ2-6, the full variable domain is SAVISQKPSRDICQRGTSLTIQCQVDSQVTMMFWYRQQPGQSLTLIATANQGSEATYESGFVIDKFPISRPNLTFSTLTVSNMSPEDSSIYLCSVAGTSSGANVLTFGAGSRLTVL.

V is TRBV20-1 and J is TRBJ1-5, with D possibly TRBD1 on 5 matching bases. Germline V CDR1 and CDR2: DFQATT, SNEGSKA (reference sequence). The CDR3 loop spans 14 amino acids. Deletions cut 1 base from V and 3 bases from J, with 10 bases between. The CDR3 DNA reads as TGCAGTGCTAGAGTTTGGGACTACAATCAGCCCCAGCATTTT. Its protein product is CSARVWDYNQPQHF.

This clonotype occurred a few times. This chain uses TRBV9 with TRBJ2-2; D unresolved. Germline lookup yields CDR1 SGDLS and CDR2 YYNGEE. V dropped 7 bases and J dropped 0 bases, with 10 bases sitting between them. The length of the CDR3 is 14 residues. The CDR3 is CASGRQANTGELFF. CDR3 in DNA: TGTGCCAGCGGAAGGCAAGCGAACACCGGGGAGCTGTTTTTT. The variable domain in full, completed from reference TRBV9 and TRBJ2-2, reads DSGVTQTPKHLITATGQRVTLRCSPRSGDLSVYWYQQSLDQGLQFLIQYYNGEERAKGNILERFSAQQFPDLHSELNLSSLELGDSALYFCASGRQANTGELFFGEGSRLTVL.

The chain is built from TRBV6-5 and TRBJ2-7; 10 nucleotides match TRBD2. CDR3 length: 16 amino acids. Germline V gene data show CDR1 as MNHEY and CDR2 as SVGAGI. V shed 0 bases, J shed 9 bases, and the junction held 11 bases outside the gene matches. The CDR3 is CASSYSDSGGPLRQYF. The CDR3 region has the DNA TGTGCCAGCAGTTACTCAGATAGCGGGGGGCCTCTACGGCAGTACTTC.

The DNA for the CDR3 is TGTGCCAGCAGCCGATGGGCTACAGAGCAGTACTTC. Its protein product is CASSRWATEQYF. This chain joins TRBV5-5 and TRBJ2-7; D gene ambiguous. CDR1 and CDR2 (germline): SGHKS, YYEKEE (reference sequence). The V end lost 4 bases, the J end lost 7 bases, and 12 bases lay between the germline ends. The CDR3 loop spans 12 amino acids.

As regards this clonotype: This may come from a read error, since a much larger clone is one base off. The gene calls are TRBV6-2 or TRBV6-3 and TRBJ2-1, with 10 bases fitting TRBD2. The CDR3 runs to 15 residues. Germline CDR1 reads MNHEY; CDR2 reads SVGEGT. The CDR3 spells CASTLAGGPYNELFF. The CDR3 DNA reads TGTGCCAGCACCTTAGCGGGAGGACCCTACAATGAGCTGTTCTTC.

The rearrangement links TRBV4-1 to TRBJ2-7; 8 positions agree with TRBD2. J gave up 4 bases and V 1 base, and 15 bases lay outside the gene matches. The CDR3 totals 18 residues. The germline gives CDR1 MGHRA, CDR2 YSYEKL. The chain's CDR3 is CASSQVVPLSGELYEQYF. DNA of the CDR3: TGCGCCAGCAGCCAAGTTGTCCCCCTTAGCGGGGAGCTGTACGAGCAGTACTTC.

The CDR3 DNA sequence: TGCAGTGCTAGAGATCAGTTTAAAAGAGGCGCTTACAATGAGCAGTTCTTC. Amino acids: CSARDQFKRGAYNEQFF. The chain carries TRBV20-1 and TRBJ2-1, with D uncertain. Germline CDR1 is DFQATT and CDR2 is SNEGSKA (reference sequence). V lost 0 bases and J lost 4, with 19 bases in between. The CDR3 totals 17 residues.

J is TRBJ1-2 and V is TRBV5-1; 8 bases fit TRBD1. J gave up 4 bases and V 2 bases, and 4 bases lay outside the gene matches. Germline V gene lookup returns CDR1 SGHRS and CDR2 YFSETQ. The CDR3 has 14 amino acids. Here the CDR3 reads CASSLDRGFYGYTF. CDR3 in DNA: TGCGCCAGCAGCTTAGACAGGGGTTTCTATGGCTACACCTTC.

This clonotype was observed many times. CDR3 sequence reads: CATSDPRGYYGYTF. The CDR3 nucleotides read TGTGCCACCAGTGATCCCAGGGGCTACTATGGCTACACCTTC. The chain carries TRBV24-1 and TRBJ1-2, with a tentative D call TRBD1 (6 bases). V lost 3 bases, J lost 3 bases, and 10 bases lay in between. Germline CDR1 reads KGHDR; CDR2 reads SFDVKD. CDR3 length: 14 residues.

The CDR3, as DNA: TGTGCCAGCAGCGGGGGGACAGGGTACACTGAAGCTTTCTTT. Its protein is CASSGGTGYTEAFF. The chain recombines TRBV9 with TRBJ1-1; 9 bases agree with TRBD1. V was pared by 3 bases and J by 3 bases, with 3 bases of the junction left unmatched. This CDR3 comprises 14 residues. Per germline, CDR1 SGDLS and CDR2 YYNGEE.

This clonotype was recorded a few times. This chain uses TRBV7-8 with TRBJ2-4, with D unresolved. Germline CDR1 is SGHVS and CDR2 is FQNEAQ. The CDR3 runs 12 residues. Deletions cut 4 bases from V and 10 bases from J, with 11 bases between. This CDR3 reads CASSSPLQIQYF. CDR3 DNA sequence: TGTGCCAGCAGCTCCCCACTGCAAATTCAGTACTTC.

This clonotype was found a few times. The chain recombines TRBV12-3 or TRBV12-4 with TRBJ2-5; the match to TRBD2 covers 7 bases. The CDR3 has 14 residues. V shed 3 bases, J shed 9 bases, and the junction held 10 bases outside the gene matches. CDR3 coding DNA: TGTGCCAGCAGTTTGGAGCGGGGCCCACGGGCCCAGTACTTC. Amino acid sequence: CASSLERGPRAQYF.

This clonotype was seen only a few times. CDR3 region: CASGRALSDTQYF. The CDR3 DNA is TGCGCCAGCGGGAGGGCCCTTTCAGATACGCAGTATTTT. V and J are TRBV5-1 and TRBJ2-3, with 7 bases that match TRBD2. This CDR3 spans 13 amino acids. Germline lookup yields CDR1 SGHRS and CDR2 YFSETQ. Germline trimming cut 7 bases from V and 4 bases from J; bases unmatched to any gene: 6. Looking up the rest from reference TRBV5-1 and TRBJ2-3 gives the full variable domain: KAGVTQTPRYLIKTRGQQVTLSCSPISGHRSVSWYQQTPGQGLQFLFEYFSETQRNKGNFPGRFSGRQFSNSRSEMNVSTLELGDSALYLCASGRALSDTQYFGPGTRLTVL.